This T cell receptor (beta chain) derives from a study of T cells in Graves' hyperthyroidism and ophthalmopathy. Study in general: Once the initial diagnosis was made, peripheral blood was obtained before any treatment.

This CDR3 has 17 amino acids. The germline CDR1 and CDR2 sequences are SNHLY and FYNNEI. The V gene lost 8 bases and the J gene lost 6 bases, with 25 bases spanning the gap. What was amplified from RNA transcripts were TCR beta CDR3 regions. A first-round RT-PCR of the TCR CDR3 used the HTBI primer set. Via MiXCR, TCRdb re-called the multiplex PCR reads, giving one row per CDR3 protein. This sample carries some 350,000 distinct CDR3 sequences, roughly 15% of them seen once, and the ten largest clones take roughly a fifth. The receptor's source is a woman aged 55-75 years with Graves' ophthalmopathy. This chain joins TRBV2 and TRBJ2-2; D is possibly TRBD1 or TRBD2 (6 bases each). Material: blood. The CDR3: CASGRGGGTKGAGELFF. The DNA for the CDR3 is TGTGCCAGCGGCAGAGGAGGGGGTACTAAAGGGGCCGGGGAGCTGTTTTTT.